These T cell receptor beta chains were read from a single sample in a study of radiotherapy plus CTLA-4 blockade in lung cancer. Only in-frame clones appear in the TCRdb table, and some are missing; sequencing was by immunoSEQ multiplex PCR. The data hold 28,000 or so clones, with almost 80% observed a single time. Specimen: peripheral blood, collected from a patient treated with radiotherapy plus ipilimumab. The receptor source for this set is a human donor with non-small cell lung cancer who had stable disease on radiotherapy plus ipilimumab. The conserved cysteine and the conserved F or W are not part of the CDR3 here. Each record gives: J gene, clone size, V gene, CDR3 protein. Clone sizes are given selectively: once, few, many, or a class where the clone is expanded.

>TRBJ1-1|.|TRBV6-1
ASSEAGGWTEAF
>TRBJ1-2|.|TRBV7-2
ASSSDRTGKNGYT
>TRBJ2-1|.|TRBV27
ASSFLSLGLPTYNEQF
>TRBJ1-3|.|TRBV28
ASSSPGGASGNTIY
>TRBJ2-7|once|TRBV19
ASSNEGRKEY
>TRBJ1-1|few|TRBV6-4
ASSLTGETEAF
>TRBJ1-5|once|TRBV27
ASSLWTPDTNSNQPQH
>TRBJ1-5|.|TRBV6-1
ASSIQGASNQPQH
>TRBJ1-5|few|TRBV2
ASRISGTGRQPQH
>TRBJ1-2|once|TRBV28
ASSFRPTGVSGNGYT
>TRBJ1-3|.|TRBV25-1
ASSEERSGNTIY
>TRBJ1-3|.|TRBV6-1
ATLNVLSGNTIY
>TRBJ1-6|.|TRBV9
ASSVAGESPLH
>TRBJ2-1|few|TRBV2
ASSALVARLDNEQF
>TRBJ2-3|.|TRBV5-1
ASSIGQWGTDTQY
>TRBJ1-1|.|TRBV18
ASSPPNSGTEAF
>TRBJ1-3|.|TRBV2
ASSERGKGQGNTIY
>TRBJ1-4|.|TRBV19
ASRVGQATNEKLF
>TRBJ1-2|.|TRBV18
ASSPPDRNGYT
>TRBJ1-6|few|TRBV10-3
AITKDSHNSPLH
>TRBJ2-1|medium-sized|TRBV6-4
ASSPSTSGPHNEQF
>TRBJ1-1|few|TRBV6-5
ASTPDRANTEAF
>TRBJ2-7|.|TRBV9
ASNQRGAYEQY
>TRBJ1-3|.|TRBV6-5
ASSSPRASGNTIY
>.|.|TRBV6-1
ASSEYGDRPYEQY
>TRBJ2-3|.|TRBV7-9
ASSPRWGYTDTQY
>TRBJ1-6|once|TRBV27
ASSPTWDTYNSPLH
>TRBJ1-2|once|TRBV6-1
ASSESLGYT
>TRBJ1-2|.|TRBV4-3
ASSHPGQGTYGYT
>TRBJ2-1|.|TRBV4-3
ASSQGGTSGGAFGYNEQF
>TRBJ2-2|.|TRBV6-5
ASRSPVRTGELF
>TRBJ1-1|.|TRBV9
ASSVAPQGTNTEAF
>TRBJ1-4|.|TRBV7-9
ASSFGHVDEKLF
>TRBJ1-5|.|TRBV19
ASSIPSGAKPQH
>TRBJ2-1|few|TRBV20-1
SVPRRWEQF
>TRBJ2-2|once|TRBV5-1
ASSLTPDRVDTGELF
>TRBJ1-4|.|TRBV9
ASSASAGGQGYEKLF
>TRBJ1-1|.|TRBV5-1
ASSLGQVNTEAF
>TRBJ1-5|.|TRBV5-8
ASSHFRQPQH
>TRBJ2-1|.|TRBV29-1
SVARAREQF
>TRBJ2-5|.|TRBV28
ASSFRTGEEETQY
>TRBJ1-6|few|TRBV23-1
ASSHVREDSPLH